This T cell receptor (beta chain) was recovered during a study of blood T cells in healthy people across ages. This clonotype was counted only a few times. Its antigen is not identified. The study's findings and limits: It was held that diversity estimates obtained from one million T cells represented underestimates.

The J segment lost 7 bases and the V segment lost 5 bases, leaving 8 bases of the junction unmatched. Looked up from germline, CDR1 is SGHRS and CDR2 is YFSETQ. There are 14 residues in the CDR3. Sample-barcoded 5' priming and a J-beta primer mix drove a second PCR of roughly 6 to 12 cycles. TCRdb called the 5' RACE reads again in MiXCR, with one record for every CDR3 protein. The repertoire holds some 1.4 million distinct CDR3 sequences, with roughly 45% as singletons. The chain joins TRBV5-1 to TRBJ2-2, with 7 bases fitting TRBD2. Sequences were obtained from blood. This receptor was obtained from a woman aged 18 to 35 in good health. The CDR3 reads CASRTGGGGGELFF. The CDR3 region has the DNA TGCGCCAGCAGAACTGGCGGGGGTGGCGGGGAGCTGTTTTTT. The whole variable domain, filled in from reference TRBV5-1 and TRBJ2-2, reads KAGVTQTPRYLIKTRGQQVTLSCSPISGHRSVSWYQQTPGQGLQFLFEYFSETQRNKGNFPGRFSGRQFSNSRSEMNVSTLELGDSALYLCASRTGGGGGELFFGEGSRLTVL.